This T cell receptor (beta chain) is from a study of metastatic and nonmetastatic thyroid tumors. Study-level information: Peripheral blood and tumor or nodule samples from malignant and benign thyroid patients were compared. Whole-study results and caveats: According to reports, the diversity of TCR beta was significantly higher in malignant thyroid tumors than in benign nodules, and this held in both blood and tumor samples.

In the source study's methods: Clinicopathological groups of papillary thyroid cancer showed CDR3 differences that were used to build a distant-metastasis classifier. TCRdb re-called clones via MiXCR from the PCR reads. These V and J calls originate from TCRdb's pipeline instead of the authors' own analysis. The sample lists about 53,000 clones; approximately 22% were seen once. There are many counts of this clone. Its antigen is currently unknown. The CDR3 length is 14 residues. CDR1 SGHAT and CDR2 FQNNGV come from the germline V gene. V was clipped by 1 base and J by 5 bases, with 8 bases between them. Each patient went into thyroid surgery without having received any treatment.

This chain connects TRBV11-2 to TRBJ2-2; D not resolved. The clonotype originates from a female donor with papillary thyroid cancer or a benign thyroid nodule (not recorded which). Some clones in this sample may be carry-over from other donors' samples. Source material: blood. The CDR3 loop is CASSLVGLTGELFF. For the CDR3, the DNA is TGTGCCAGCAGCTTAGTCGGGCTTACCGGGGAGCTGTTTTTT.